This note documents a single T cell receptor (beta chain) sequence. Amplification of TCR alpha and beta CDR3 regions from RNA used iRepertoire nested multiplex PCR. TCRdb itself ran the multiplex PCR reads through MiXCR, one entry per CDR3 protein. This sample has roughly 350,000 distinct CDR3 sequences, with around 45% found just once. This specimen comes from a study of glioma-infiltrating T cells. The sample consisted of glioma tissue, nonneoplastic brain tissue, or PBMCs (not recorded which). The clonotype originates from a human donor with low-grade glioma or glioblastoma, undergoing nonglioma brain surgery, or in good health (not recorded which).

The CDR3 spells CSARRPPNQPQHF. The CDR3 DNA follows: TGCAGTGCTAGACGCCCGCCCAATCAGCCCCAGCATTTT. The J gene is TRBJ1-5, the V gene TRBV20-1; the D is unclear. Trimming removed 2 bases at V and 3 bases at J, with 8 bases between. The length of the CDR3 is 13 residues. From germline, CDR1 is DFQATT and CDR2 SNEGSKA (reference sequence).